The rows below give T cell receptor beta chains drawn from one sample of a study of cytomegalovirus exposure and HLA in healthy donors. Assay used: immunoSEQ multiplex PCR; TCRdb lists only in-frame clones, some missing. This table holds 100,000 or so clones, 12% found once. Sequenced: PBMCs. Source of these receptors: a man aged 35-49 years in good health and CMV-seropositive. Both conserved end residues are part of each CDR3. Each record gives: J gene, V gene, CDR3 protein.

>TRBJ1-4|TRBV2
CANRGQGKDNEKLFF
>TRBJ1-2|TRBV7-2
CASSFGYGGYTF
>TRBJ1-1|TRBV14
CASSRGLTTEAFF
>TRBJ2-7|TRBV6-1
CASSASFTGDRGQYF
>TRBJ1-4|TRBV7-2
CASSLEQAGKLFF
>TRBJ1-1|TRBV4-3
CASSQLLDRGGDTEAFF
>TRBJ1-1|TRBV18
CASSPPTANTEAFF
>TRBJ1-5|TRBV30
CAWTRAGNQPQHF
>TRBJ2-7|TRBV25-1
CASSVLETYEQYF
>TRBJ2-7|TRBV19
CASSIGQVDEQYF
>TRBJ2-5|TRBV5-1
CASSSFTSTRMVGETQYF
>TRBJ2-1|TRBV19
CASSISGGSSYNEQFF
>TRBJ2-6|TRBV2
CASSLRSSGANVLTF
>TRBJ1-1|TRBV7-9
CASSLGTGGNTEAFF
>TRBJ2-7|TRBV23-1
CASSQSPSGRYYEQYF
>TRBJ2-1|TRBV11-3
CASSLRGLAREQFF
>TRBJ1-6|TRBV5-4
CASSVGQTNSPLHF
>TRBJ2-1|TRBV6-5
CASTQGSYNEQFF
>TRBJ2-3|TRBV27
CASGRAGTDTQYF
>TRBJ2-7|TRBV6-5
CASSYSSSGPYEQYF
>.|TRBV5-1
CASSLAGRYEQYF
>TRBJ2-7|TRBV27
CASSREGGYEQYF
>TRBJ1-1|TRBV4-1
CASSQGRRGNTEAFF
>TRBJ2-3|TRBV6-5
CATSTRTEGTDTQYF
>TRBJ1-2|TRBV28
CASWSGTSYGYTF
>TRBJ1-4|TRBV7-9
CASTLGGSPEKLFF